Each of the 27 T cell receptor beta chains below was sequenced from the same sample in a study of regulatory T cells in long-lasting Graves disease. The time point is: persistent/refractory GD, antithyroid drugs over 5 years with positive TRAb. Scientists built the TCR library using RNA that was extracted from PBMCs. Assembly of TCR beta libraries relied on iRepertoire HTBI primers together with Arm-PCR of CDR3 regions. Each CDR3 protein is one row after TCRdb ran MiXCR on the multiplex PCR reads. Among about 290,000 distinct CDR3 sequences listed, 20% to 25% were seen once. Sequencing was performed on peripheral blood mononuclear cells (PBMCs), taken when the disease was refractory, from a patient treated with antithyroid drugs. The source is a female donor with Graves disease.

This clonotype was seen only once. V usage is TRBV4-1 and J usage is TRBJ2-1, with a weak D call TRBD1 (5 bases). The CDR3 has 13 amino acids. Germline V gene lookup returns CDR1 MGHRA and CDR2 YSYEKL. V was shortened by 1 base and J by 11 bases, with 12 bases between the two germline ends. The CDR3 loop reads CASSQGGRAQQFF. DNA for the CDR3: TGCGCCAGCAGCCAAGGTGGCAGGGCTCAGCAGTTCTTC.

This clonotype was detected ten times or more. The V call is TRBV12-5, the J call TRBJ2-7; TRBD1 is a possible D gene (6 bases). Per germline, CDR1 LGHNT and CDR2 FRNRAP. Trimming stripped 7 bases from V and 0 bases from J, with 16 bases between. The CDR3 contains 15 residues. The CDR3 region is CASVRTGKSSYEQYF. The CDR3 DNA reads as TGTGCTAGTGTTCGTACAGGGAAGAGCTCCTACGAGCAGTACTTC.

The rearrangement joins TRBV12-3 or TRBV12-4 to TRBJ1-3; 7 bases map to TRBD1. The CDR3 extends over 15 amino acids. Trimming at V came to 10 bases and at J to 0 bases, leaving 9 bases not matched to a gene. CDR3 DNA: TGTGCCACCTGCTGGGGACAGAACTCTGGAAACACCATATATTTT. It translates to CATCWGQNSGNTIYF.

On this clonotype: Relative to the germline gene, one junction end is altered; a read error may explain this. The gene calls are TRBV9 and TRBJ2-2; maybe TRBD2 (5 bases). The CDR3 runs to 13 residues. Germline CDR1 SGDLS, CDR2 YYNGEE. CDR3 nucleotides: TGTGCCAGCAGCGTAGGAGGTCCCGGGGAGCCGTTTTTT. Translated: CASSVGGPGEPFF.

The chain couples TRBV6-5 to TRBJ1-1; no definite D call. Germline assignment: CDR1 MNHEY and CDR2 SVGAGI. V was pared by 3 bases and J by 1 base, with 24 bases between. The CDR3 has 19 amino acids. CDR3 in amino acids: CASSYDPWTSSVPNTEAFF. The CDR3 DNA follows: TGTGCCAGCAGTTATGACCCGTGGACGAGCAGCGTCCCGAACACTGAAGCTTTCTTT.

The chain uses TRBV29-1 and TRBJ2-2; the match to TRBD2 covers 7 bases. V lost 5 bases, J lost 4 bases, and 13 bases stayed unmatched. The germline CDR1 and CDR2 sequences are SQVTM and ANQGSEA. This CDR3 contains 16 residues. CDR3 protein: CSVSTQRDFSTGELFF. The CDR3 DNA reads TGCAGCGTTTCGACCCAGCGGGACTTTAGCACCGGGGAGCTGTTTTTT.

The rearrangement links TRBV5-1 to TRBJ1-3; D is uncertain. Germline V gives CDR1 SGHRS, CDR2 YFSETQ. The V end lost 0 bases, the J end lost 6 bases, and 10 bases lay between the germline ends. The CDR3 has 14 residues. The CDR3 bases are TGCGCCAGCAGCTTGGATAGGCAGCCAAACACCATATATTTT. The encoded protein is CASSLDRQPNTIYF.

The sample holds many counts of this clonotype. The rearrangement links TRBV7-2 to TRBJ2-4; possibly TRBD2 for D (5 bases). Germline CDR1 reads SGHTA; CDR2 reads FQGNSA. Between the trimmed V and J ends, which lost 2 bases and 7 bases, there was a span of 6 bases. This CDR3 is built from 12 residues. CDR3 nucleotides: TGTGCCAGCAGCTTACCGGGGAACATTCAGTACTTC. Translated, it gives CASSLPGNIQYF.

The chain carries TRBV7-9 and TRBJ2-7; no clear D. The length of the CDR3 is 13 residues. CDR1 and CDR2 from the germline V gene are SEHNR and FQNEAQ (reference sequence). V shed 2 bases and J shed 2 bases, with 7 bases lying between them. CDR3 loop: CASSLTLPYEQYF. The DNA of the CDR3 is TGTGCCAGCAGCTTAACCCTCCCCTACGAGCAGTACTTC. Looking up the rest from reference TRBV7-9 and TRBJ2-7 gives the full variable domain: DTGVSQNPRHKITKRGQNVTFRCDPISEHNRLYWYRQTLGQGPEFLTYFQNEAQLEKSRLLSDRFSAERPKGSFSTLEIQRTEQGDSAMYLCASSLTLPYEQYFGPGTRLTVT.

Ten or more counts support this clonotype. J is TRBJ2-7 and V is TRBV27, with 7 bases identical to TRBD2. With 5 bases clipped from V and 0 bases from J, the junction kept 4 bases outside the gene matches. Germline V lookup: CDR1 MNHEY, CDR2 SMNVEV (reference sequence). CDR3 size: 14 residues. CDR3: CASSHGTNSYEQYF. The CDR3 DNA sequence: TGTGCCAGCAGTCACGGGACTAACTCCTACGAGCAGTACTTC.

This chain links TRBV6-4 with TRBJ2-3; D is perhaps TRBD2 (6 bases). The V end was cut by 5 bases, the J end by 0 bases, with 12 bases between. CDR3 length equals 15 residues. Per the germline V gene, CDR1 is MRHNA and CDR2 is SNTAGT. Written as DNA, the CDR3 is TGTGCCAGCAGTTACGTCCGGGGGAGCACAGATACGCAGTATTTT. Amino acids: CASSYVRGSTDTQYF.

This clonotype was counted ten times or more. The chain recombines TRBV7-3 with TRBJ2-1; TRBD2 is a possible D gene (6 bases). CDR3 size: 16 residues. With 2 bases removed from V and 3 bases from J, the gap between germline ends came to 14 bases. The germline V gene has CDR1 SGHTA and CDR2 FQGTGA. Written as DNA, the CDR3 is TGTGCCAGCAGCTTACTGGCGGGACCCAGCTACAATGAGCAGTTCTTC. Encoded protein: CASSLLAGPSYNEQFF.

Regarding this clonotype: This sequence may be a read error, since a much larger clone differs from it by one base. This sequence joins TRBV28 and TRBJ1-4; 8 bases line up with TRBD1. Germline trimming cut 6 bases from V and 8 bases from J; bases unmatched to any gene: 11. CDR3 length: 15 residues. Looked up from germline, CDR1 is MDHEN and CDR2 is SYDVKM. As DNA, the CDR3 is TGTGCCAGCAGCCGCCGGGACAGGTTGGGCGAAAAACTGTTTTTT. Its protein product is CASSRRDRLGEKLFF.

This clonotype was observed many times. The rearrangement links TRBV7-2 to TRBJ2-5; maybe TRBD1 (6 bases). V shed 4 bases and J shed 5 bases, with 17 bases lying between them. CDR3 size: 15 residues. CDR1 SGHTA and CDR2 FQGNSA come from the germline V gene. The CDR3 sequence: CASSSLGGVLETQYF. The CDR3 DNA reads TGTGCCAGCAGCTCCCTAGGGGGAGTATTGGAGACCCAGTACTTC.

The chain couples TRBV28 to TRBJ1-3, with 7 positions matching TRBD1. Germline assignment: CDR1 MDHEN and CDR2 SYDVKM. The junction had 4 bases not matched to a gene; V was cut back by 8 bases and J by 0 bases. The CDR3 has 14 amino acids. The chain's CDR3 is CASEGQSSGNTIYF. The CDR3 coding sequence is TGTGCCAGCGAGGGACAGAGCTCTGGAAACACCATATATTTT.

This clonotype appeared once. The chain joins TRBV12-3 or TRBV12-4 to TRBJ2-3, with D maybe TRBD2 (6 bases). There are 15 residues in the CDR3. V lost 6 bases, J lost 2 bases, and 15 bases lay in between. This CDR3 is CASSFGGGPTDTQYF. As DNA, the CDR3 is TGTGCCAGCAGCTTTGGTGGAGGGCCCACAGATACGCAGTATTTT.

A note on this clonotype: A read error is possible here, since a much larger clone lies one base away. This sequence joins TRBV5-1 and TRBJ2-7; TRBD1 agrees at 7 bases. V dropped 2 bases and J dropped 3; count of bases not matched to a gene: 2. Germline CDR1 SGHRS, CDR2 YFSETQ. The CDR3 is 13 amino acids. In nucleotides, the CDR3 is TGCGCCAGCAGCTTCCGGGACAGCTACGAGCAGTACTTC. This gives the protein CASSFRDSYEQYF.

This clonotype showed up many times. This chain connects TRBV6-1 to TRBJ2-5, with 14 nucleotides matching TRBD2. The CDR3 has 18 amino acids. V lost 7 bases, J lost 5 bases, and 15 bases stayed unmatched. Germline CDR1 reads MNHNS; CDR2 reads SASEGT. The CDR3, as DNA: TGTGCCAGCACCCAAATCGCTGGACTAGCGGGAGGTTTGGAGACCCAGTACTTC. It specifies CASTQIAGLAGGLETQYF.

This clonotype was picked up a small number of times. J is TRBJ1-5 and V is TRBV20-1; the D gene is possibly TRBD1 (6 bases). The ends were cut back, 3 bases at V and 7 bases at J, with 13 bases in the middle. CDR3 size: 13 residues. The germline gives CDR1 DFQATT, CDR2 SNEGSKA (reference sequence). CDR3 nucleotides: TGCAGTGCTAGGGGGGCCCCAAGCCAGCCCCAGCATTTT. Translated: CSARGAPSQPQHF.

This clonotype turned up a few times. This chain links TRBV28 with TRBJ1-3; a possible D gene is TRBD1 (5 bases). Germline V gives CDR1 MDHEN, CDR2 SYDVKM. Trimming shortened V by 9 bases and J by 0 bases, and 12 bases separated the two germline ends. CDR3 length: 14 residues. CDR3 residues: CASSGTLSGNTIYF. CDR3 nucleotide sequence: TGTGCCAGTAGCGGGACCCTCTCTGGAAACACCATATATTTT.

This clonotype was seen only a few times. The chain uses TRBV19 and TRBJ1-5; D call uncertain. Trimming stripped 3 bases from V and 4 bases from J, with 16 bases between. This CDR3 is 16 amino acids long. CDR1 and CDR2 from the germline V gene are LNHDA and SQIVND (reference sequence). CDR3 sequence: CASSMSRSHLNQPQHF. In DNA, the CDR3 is TGTGCCAGTAGTATGTCCAGATCCCACCTTAATCAGCCCCAGCATTTT.

This clonotype was seen ten or more times. The rearrangement uses TRBV11-2 and TRBJ2-7, with a weak D call TRBD2 (5 bases). Germline V gene lookup returns CDR1 SGHAT and CDR2 FQNNGV. Trimming cost V 7 bases and J 1 base, with 11 bases left between them. This CDR3 is 13 amino acids long. CDR3 protein: CASTPERSYEQYF. The CDR3 bases are TGTGCCAGCACACCGGAGCGGTCCTACGAGCAGTACTTC.

The chain combines TRBV20-1 with TRBJ1-6, with D maybe TRBD1 (5 bases). Germline V gives CDR1 DFQATT, CDR2 SNEGSKA (reference sequence). The length of the CDR3 is 14 residues. V was trimmed by 2 bases and J by 8 bases, leaving 13 bases between them. CDR3 sequence reads: CSARQGLGDSPLHF. CDR3 DNA: TGCAGTGCTAGACAGGGTCTCGGAGATTCACCCCTCCACTTT.

This clonotype was seen a handful of times. The chain carries TRBV14 and TRBJ2-7; a possible D gene is TRBD1 (5 bases). The germline V and J ends were trimmed by 5 bases and 3 bases, with 20 bases remaining between them. Germline CDR1 is SGHDN and CDR2 is FVKESK. CDR3 length: 16 amino acids. The CDR3 region has the DNA TGTGCCAGCAGCAAACTTACAGGAAACTCTAACTACGAGCAGTACTTC. This gives the protein CASSKLTGNSNYEQYF. Full variable domain (remainder filled in from reference TRBV14 and TRBJ2-7): EAGVTQFPSHSVIEKGQTVTLRCDPISGHDNLYWYRRVMGKEIKFLLHFVKESKQDESGMPNNRFLAERTGGTYSTLKVQPAELEDSGVYFCASSKLTGNSNYEQYFGPGTRLTVT.

This clonotype turned up a few times. CDR3 protein: CSVGTGVPFF. The DNA of the CDR3 is TGCAGCGTTGGAACGGGAGTTCCGTTCTTC. This rearrangement joins TRBV29-1 to TRBJ2-1; D perhaps matches TRBD2 (6 bases). The CDR3 contains 10 residues. Germline V gene lookup returns CDR1 SQVTM and CDR2 ANQGSEA. The V gene lost 4 bases and the J gene lost 15 bases, with 13 bases spanning the gap.

This clonotype was seen a handful of times. This sequence joins TRBV30 and TRBJ1-4; a weak D match, TRBD1 (6 bases). Germline CDR1 GTSNPN, CDR2 SVGIG (reference sequence). V lost 2 bases, J lost 8 bases, and 15 bases lay in between. The CDR3 runs to 14 residues. CDR3 in DNA: TGTGCCTGGAGTTTCACAGGGCCTCCGGAAAAACTGTTTTTT. Its translation is CAWSFTGPPEKLFF.

This clonotype was counted a few times. V usage is TRBV5-5 and J usage is TRBJ1-5, with D perhaps TRBD1 (5 bases). The CDR3 length is 17 residues. V was pared by 1 base and J by 5 bases, with 19 bases between. Germline values: CDR1 SGHKS, CDR2 YYEKEE (reference sequence). CDR3 in amino acids: CASSLLTGQGGDQPQHF. Written as DNA, the CDR3 is TGTGCCAGCAGCTTGCTAACGGGCCAGGGAGGGGATCAGCCCCAGCATTTT.